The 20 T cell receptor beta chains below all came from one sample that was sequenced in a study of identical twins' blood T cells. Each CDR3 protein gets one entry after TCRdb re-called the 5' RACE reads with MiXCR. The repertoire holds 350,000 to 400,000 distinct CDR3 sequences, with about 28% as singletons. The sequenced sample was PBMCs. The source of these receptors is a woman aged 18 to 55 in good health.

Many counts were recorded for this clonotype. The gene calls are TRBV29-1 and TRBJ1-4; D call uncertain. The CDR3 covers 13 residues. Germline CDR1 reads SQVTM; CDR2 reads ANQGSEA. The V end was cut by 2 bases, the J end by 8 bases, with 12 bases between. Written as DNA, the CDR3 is TGCAGCGTTGAACGTGCTGGGCGCGAAAAACTGTTTTTT. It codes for CSVERAGREKLFF.

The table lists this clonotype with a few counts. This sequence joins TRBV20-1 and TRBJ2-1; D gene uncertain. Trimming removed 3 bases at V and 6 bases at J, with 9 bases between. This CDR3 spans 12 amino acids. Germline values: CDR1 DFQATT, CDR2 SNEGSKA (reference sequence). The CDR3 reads CSARGRTNEQFF. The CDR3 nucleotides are TGCAGTGCTAGGGGCAGGACCAATGAGCAGTTCTTC.

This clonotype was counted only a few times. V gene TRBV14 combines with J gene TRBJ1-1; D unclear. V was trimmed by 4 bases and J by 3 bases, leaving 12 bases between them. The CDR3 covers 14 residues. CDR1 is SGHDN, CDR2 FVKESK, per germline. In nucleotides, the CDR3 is TGTGCCAGCAGCCTCTTGGGGTCACACACTGAAGCTTTCTTT. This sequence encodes CASSLLGSHTEAFF.

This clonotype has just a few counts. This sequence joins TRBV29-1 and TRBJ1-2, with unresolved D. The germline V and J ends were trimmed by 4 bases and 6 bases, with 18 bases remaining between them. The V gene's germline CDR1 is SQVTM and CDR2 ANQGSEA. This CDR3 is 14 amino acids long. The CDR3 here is CSVVKGGLGDGYTF. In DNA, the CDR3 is TGCAGCGTTGTGAAAGGCGGGCTCGGCGATGGCTACACCTTC.

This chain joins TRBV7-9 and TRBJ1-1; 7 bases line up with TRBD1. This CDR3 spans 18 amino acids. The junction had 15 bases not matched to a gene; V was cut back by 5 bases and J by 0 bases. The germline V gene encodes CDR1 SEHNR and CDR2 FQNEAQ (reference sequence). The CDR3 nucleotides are TGTGCCAGCAGCGGGCGACCTAACAGGGGCGAAATGAACACTGAAGCTTTCTTT. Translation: CASSGRPNRGEMNTEAFF.

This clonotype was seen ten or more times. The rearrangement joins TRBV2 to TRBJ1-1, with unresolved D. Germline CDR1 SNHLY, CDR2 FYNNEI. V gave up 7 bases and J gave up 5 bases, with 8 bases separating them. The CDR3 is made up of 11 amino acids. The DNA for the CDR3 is TGTGCCAGCATGATGAGGACTGAAGCTTTCTTT. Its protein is CASMMRTEAFF.

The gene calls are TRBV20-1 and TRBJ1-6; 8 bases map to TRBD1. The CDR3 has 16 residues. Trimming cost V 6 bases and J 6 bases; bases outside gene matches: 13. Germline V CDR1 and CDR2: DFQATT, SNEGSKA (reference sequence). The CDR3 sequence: CSAFLGGQDVNSPLHF. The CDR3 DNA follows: TGCAGTGCCTTCCTCGGGGGACAGGATGTTAATTCACCCCTCCACTTT.

CDR3 DNA sequence: TGTGCCAGCAGCGTAGTCGGGGATTCACCCCTCCACTTT. Protein: CASSVVGDSPLHF. The chain is built from TRBV9 and TRBJ1-6; D gene uncertain. The CDR3 runs 13 residues. Germline values: CDR1 SGDLS, CDR2 YYNGEE. The V end was cut by 0 bases, the J end by 8 bases, with 6 bases between.

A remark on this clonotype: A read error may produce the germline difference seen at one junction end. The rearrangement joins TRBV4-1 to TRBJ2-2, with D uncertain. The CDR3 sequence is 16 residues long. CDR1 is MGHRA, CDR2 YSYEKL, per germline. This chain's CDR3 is CAGSQVDVFVTGELFF. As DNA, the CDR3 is TGCGCCGGCAGCCAAGTGGACGTTTTTGTGACTGGGGAGCTGTTTTTT.

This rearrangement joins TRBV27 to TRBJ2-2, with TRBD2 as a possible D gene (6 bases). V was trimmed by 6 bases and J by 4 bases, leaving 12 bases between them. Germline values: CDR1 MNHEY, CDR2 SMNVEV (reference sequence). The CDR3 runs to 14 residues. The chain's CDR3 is CASRLGTATGELFF. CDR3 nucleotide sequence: TGTGCCAGCAGGCTCGGGACTGCCACCGGGGAGCTGTTTTTT.

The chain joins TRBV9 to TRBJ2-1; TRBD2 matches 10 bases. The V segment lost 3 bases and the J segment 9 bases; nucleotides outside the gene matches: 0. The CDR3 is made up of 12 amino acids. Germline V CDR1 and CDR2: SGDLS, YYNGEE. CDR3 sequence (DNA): TGTGCCAGCAGCGCTAGCGGGAGTGAGCAGTTCTTC. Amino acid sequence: CASSASGSEQFF.

As DNA, the CDR3 is TGTGCCAGCATGGGGGAGAGCAATCAGCCCCAGCATTTT. Translating it yields CASMGESNQPQHF. This sequence joins TRBV12-3 or TRBV12-4 and TRBJ1-5, with a possible D match to TRBD1 (5 bases). Trimming removed 7 bases at V and 1 base at J, with 8 bases between. The CDR3 extends over 13 amino acids.

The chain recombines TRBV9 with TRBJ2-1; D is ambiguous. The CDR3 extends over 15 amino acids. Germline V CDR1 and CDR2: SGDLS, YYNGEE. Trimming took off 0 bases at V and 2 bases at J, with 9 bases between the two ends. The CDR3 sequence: CASSVVDGPYNEQFF. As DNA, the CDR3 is TGTGCCAGCAGCGTAGTTGACGGACCCTACAATGAGCAGTTCTTC.

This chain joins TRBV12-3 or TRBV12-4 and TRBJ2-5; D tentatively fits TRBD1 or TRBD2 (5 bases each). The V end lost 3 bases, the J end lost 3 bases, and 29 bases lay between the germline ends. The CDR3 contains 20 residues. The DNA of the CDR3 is TGTGCCAGCAGTTTTCCCCGGGGCCCCGGGTTCAAGGTCTCTGAAGAGACCCAGTACTTC. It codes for CASSFPRGPGFKVSEETQYF.

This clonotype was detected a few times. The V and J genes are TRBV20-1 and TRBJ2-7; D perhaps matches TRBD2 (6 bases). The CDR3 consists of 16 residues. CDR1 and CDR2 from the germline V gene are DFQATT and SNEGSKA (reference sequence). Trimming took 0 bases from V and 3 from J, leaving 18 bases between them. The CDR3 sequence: CSARDIGRGLFYEQYF. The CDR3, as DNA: TGCAGTGCTAGAGATATTGGGCGGGGACTCTTCTACGAGCAGTACTTC.

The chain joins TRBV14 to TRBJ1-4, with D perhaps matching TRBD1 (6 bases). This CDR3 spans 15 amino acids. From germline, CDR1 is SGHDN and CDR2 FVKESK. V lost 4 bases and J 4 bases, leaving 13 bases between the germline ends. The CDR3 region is CASSLRTAFNEKLFF. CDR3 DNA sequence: TGTGCCAGCAGCCTTCGGACAGCATTTAATGAAAAACTGTTTTTT. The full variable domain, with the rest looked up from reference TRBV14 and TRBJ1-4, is EAGVTQFPSHSVIEKGQTVTLRCDPISGHDNLYWYRRVMGKEIKFLLHFVKESKQDESGMPNNRFLAERTGGTYSTLKVQPAELEDSGVYFCASSLRTAFNEKLFFGSGTQLSVL.

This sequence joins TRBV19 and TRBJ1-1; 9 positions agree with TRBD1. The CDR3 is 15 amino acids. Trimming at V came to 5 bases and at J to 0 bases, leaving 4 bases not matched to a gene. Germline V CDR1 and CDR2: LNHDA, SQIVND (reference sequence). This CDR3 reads CASSAGDRVNTEAFF. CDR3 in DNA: TGTGCCAGTAGTGCCGGGGACAGGGTGAACACTGAAGCTTTCTTT.

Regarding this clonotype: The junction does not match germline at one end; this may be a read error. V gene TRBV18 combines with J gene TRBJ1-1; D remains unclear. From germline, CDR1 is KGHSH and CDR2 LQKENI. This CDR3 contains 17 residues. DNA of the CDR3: TGTGCCGGCTCCCAGTCCCAATACAAAAGAGTGAACACTGAAGCTTTCTTC. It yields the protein CAGSQSQYKRVNTEAFF. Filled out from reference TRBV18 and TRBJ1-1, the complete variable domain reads NAGVMQNPRHLVRRRGQEARLRCSPMKGHSHVYWYRQLPEEGLKFMVYLQKENIIDESGMPKERFSAEFPKEGPSILRIQQVVRGDSAAYFCAGSQSQYKRVNTEAFFGQGTRLTVV.

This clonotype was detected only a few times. The CDR3 bases are TGCAGTGCTCAACGGCAGGGAACGTACACTGAAGCTTTCTTT. Translation gives CSAQRQGTYTEAFF. The chain carries TRBV20-1 and TRBJ1-1; TRBD1 is a possible D gene (5 bases). Germline loops: CDR1 DFQATT, CDR2 SNEGSKA (reference sequence). V was shortened by 5 bases and J by 3 bases, with 16 bases between the two germline ends. The CDR3 extends over 14 amino acids.

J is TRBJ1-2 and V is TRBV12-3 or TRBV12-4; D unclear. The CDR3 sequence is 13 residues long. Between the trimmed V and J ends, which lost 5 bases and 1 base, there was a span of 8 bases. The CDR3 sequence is CASSPEINYGYTF. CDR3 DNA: TGTGCCAGCAGTCCCGAGATTAACTATGGCTACACCTTC.